A selection of T cell receptor beta chains follows, all from one sample in a study of blood T cell repertoires in COVID-19. Sequenced by immunoSEQ multiplex PCR; TCRdb stores in-frame clones only, minus some. The sample gives 250,000 or so clones, about 80% of which show up once; around 3.7% is in the top ten. The sample taken for sequencing was PBMCs or T cells enriched from blood (not recorded which). These TCRs come from a man between 50 and 59 years old who had recovered from COVID-19. Each CDR3 is given with its conserved first and last residue. The D gene is left open where the match is weak. The size entry is marked missing in some rows and otherwise reads once, few, many or a size class.

d_call | j_call | v_call | clone_size | cdr3_aa | cdr3_nt
NA | TRBJ1-2 | TRBV6-5 | NA | CASSSPTRNYGYTF | TGTGCCAGCAGTTCTCCGACACGTAACTATGGCTACACCTTC
TRBD1 | TRBJ1-3 | TRBV9 | NA | CASSLGRGLAGNTIYF | TGTGCCAGCAGCCTAGGCAGGGGGCTCGCGGGAAACACCATATATTTT
NA | TRBJ2-5 | TRBV7-9 | NA | CASSLVAAQETQYF | TGTGCCAGCAGCTTAGTAGCGGCCCAAGAGACCCAGTACTTC
NA | TRBJ1-3 | TRBV11-1 | NA | CASSSGQIPGNTIYF | TGTGCCAGCAGCTCAGGGCAGATTCCTGGAAACACCATATATTTT
NA | TRBJ2-7 | TRBV6-1 | few | CASSEWGLGRYEQYF | TGTGCCAGCAGTGAATGGGGTTTGGGGCGCTACGAGCAGTACTTC
NA | TRBJ1-1 | TRBV28 | NA | CASRRQRNTEAFF | TGTGCCAGTCGCCGACAGAGGAACACTGAAGCTTTCTTT
NA | TRBJ2-3 | TRBV19 | NA | CASSLTGPFYGDTQYF | TGTGCCAGTAGTTTGACAGGCCCTTTCTATGGAGATACGCAGTATTTT
NA | TRBJ2-7 | TRBV5-1 | NA | CASRKASVSYEQYF | TGCGCCAGCAGAAAGGCTAGCGTTTCCTACGAGCAGTACTTC
TRBD1 | TRBJ1-6 | TRBV7-2 | NA | CASSLLGQVGNSPLHF | TGTGCCAGCAGCTTACTGGGACAGGTGGGAAATTCACCCCTCCACTTT
NA | TRBJ2-1 | TRBV6-2/TRBV6-3 | NA | CASSPLTRSEQFF | TGTGCCAGCAGTCCCCTCACTAGAAGTGAGCAGTTCTTC
NA | TRBJ1-4 | TRBV7-9 | few | CASSPNSPTNEKLFF | TGTGCCAGCAGCCCTAACAGCCCAACTAATGAAAAACTGTTTTTT
TRBD1 | TRBJ2-7 | TRBV4-1 | few | CASSRSRGSSYEQYF | TGCGCCAGCAGCCGCTCCAGGGGGAGCTCCTACGAGCAGTACTTC
TRBD1 | TRBJ2-3 | TRBV24-1 | NA | CATSDSGQGGDTQYF | TGTGCCACCAGTGATTCGGGACAGGGTGGGGATACGCAGTATTTT
TRBD1 | TRBJ1-5 | TRBV16 | NA | CASSHLGQGSNQPQHF | TGTGCCAGCAGCCACTTGGGACAGGGTAGCAATCAGCCCCAGCATTTT
TRBD1 | TRBJ1-4 | TRBV10-3 | NA | CATRTGGFSSTNEKLFF | TGTGCCACCCGGACAGGGGGCTTCTCCTCAACTAATGAAAAACTGTTTTTT
NA | TRBJ1-1 | TRBV18 | NA | CASSPGPGAEAFF | TGTGCCAGCTCACCCGGACCAGGGGCTGAAGCTTTCTTT
NA | TRBJ1-2 | TRBV7-2 | NA | CASRRGSNYGYTF | TGTGCCAGCAGGCGGGGCTCGAACTATGGCTACACCTTC
NA | TRBJ1-2 | TRBV11-2 | NA | CASSLVLGSYGYTF | TGTGCCAGCAGCTTAGTCCTGGGGAGCTATGGCTACACCTTC
TRBD1 | TRBJ2-7 | TRBV7-9 | NA | CASSLRTQGEYEQYF | TGTGCCAGCAGCTTAAGGACGCAGGGGGAGTACGAGCAGTACTTC
TRBD1 | TRBJ2-6 | TRBV9 | NA | CASSPRDSFYRSGANVLTF | TGTGCCAGCAGCCCTAGGGACAGCTTTTATAGGTCTGGGGCCAACGTCCTGACTTTC
NA | TRBJ1-2 | TRBV29-1 | NA | CSADVGLGGGYTF | TGCAGCGCGGACGTTGGCCTAGGCGGGGGCTACACCTTC
NA | TRBJ1-5 | TRBV7-9 | NA | CASTADSNQPQHF | TGTGCCAGCACGGCAGATAGCAATCAGCCCCAGCATTTT
TRBD1 | TRBJ2-5 | TRBV7-2 | NA | CASSSGQAISETQYF | TGTGCCAGCAGCTCCGGACAGGCTATATCGGAGACCCAGTACTTC
TRBD1 | TRBJ2-5 | TRBV7-3 | NA | CASSVGRGETQYF | TGTGCCAGCAGCGTCGGCAGGGGGGAGACCCAGTACTTC
NA | TRBJ2-1 | TRBV9 | once | CASSEGPEGGKFF | TGTGCCAGCAGCGAGGGGCCAGAAGGTGGGAAGTTCTTC
TRBD2 | TRBJ2-5 | TRBV10-1 | NA | CASSSGSGRETQYF | TGCGCCAGCAGTAGCGGGAGCGGTAGGGAGACCCAGTACTTC
TRBD2 | TRBJ2-7 | TRBV6-1 | few | CASSESTSPFSEQYF | TGTGCCAGCAGTGAATCGACTAGCCCCTTTTCCGAGCAGTACTTC
NA | TRBJ1-3 | TRBV18 | NA | CASSPIQGSSGNTIYF | TGTGCCAGCTCACCCATCCAGGGGAGCTCTGGAAACACCATATATTTT
TRBD2 | TRBJ2-1 | TRBV19 | NA | CASSMRASGRREANEQFF | TGTGCCAGTAGTATGAGGGCTAGCGGGAGGCGTGAAGCTAATGAGCAGTTCTTC
NA | TRBJ1-5 | TRBV5-1 | NA | CASSLGGEGQPQHF | TGCGCCAGCAGCTTGGGGGGGGAAGGACAGCCCCAGCATTTT
NA | TRBJ2-3 | TRBV19 | NA | CASTLAFSVGTDTQYF | TGTGCCAGTACTCTAGCATTCTCGGTGGGCACAGATACGCAGTATTTT
NA | TRBJ2-7 | TRBV6-5 | NA | CASTWGDEQYF | TGTGCCAGTACGTGGGGGGACGAGCAGTACTTC
NA | TRBJ1-6 | TRBV19 | NA | CASSIDRTGGSPLHF | TGTGCCAGTAGTATAGATCGGACGGGGGGTTCACCCCTCCACTTT
NA | TRBJ2-3 | TRBV5-1 | NA | CASSPSGTSTDTQYF | TGCGCCAGCAGCCCTAGTGGGACTAGCACAGATACGCAGTATTTT
NA | TRBJ2-7 | TRBV18 | NA | CASSPPIIEPEQYF | TGTGCCAGCTCACCACCGATCATAGAACCCGAGCAGTACTTC
NA | TRBJ1-4 | TRBV10-3 | NA | CAISELDRMGEKLFF | TGTGCCATCAGTGAGCTCGACAGGATGGGAGAAAAACTGTTTTTT
NA | TRBJ2-2 | TRBV7-6 | NA | CASSSQGPEVTGELFF | TGTGCCAGCAGCTCACAGGGACCCGAGGTGACCGGGGAGCTGTTTTTT
NA | TRBJ2-5 | TRBV29-1 | once | CSAEQGSGPETQYF | TGCAGCGCTGAACAGGGTAGCGGGCCAGAGACCCAGTACTTC
NA | TRBJ1-4 | TRBV18 | NA | CASSPDRATNEKLFF | TGTGCCAGCTCACCAGACAGAGCAACTAATGAAAAACTGTTTTTT
NA | TRBJ2-7 | TRBV5-6 | NA | CASQILGGGYYEQYF | TGTGCCTCTCAGATTTTAGGCGGGGGCTACTACGAGCAGTACTTC
NA | TRBJ1-5 | TRBV14 | few | CASSQADNQPQHF | TGTGCCAGCAGCCAGGCGGACAATCAGCCCCAGCATTTT
NA | TRBJ2-7 | TRBV6-2/TRBV6-3 | NA | CASSRSGFEQYF | TGTGCCAGCAGTCGCTCAGGGTTCGAGCAGTACTTC
TRBD1 | TRBJ1-2 | TRBV5-4 | NA | CASSIPPGQPSDGTF | TGTGCCAGCAGCATTCCCCCGGGACAGCCGTCGGACGGCACCTTC
NA | TRBJ2-1 | TRBV15 | NA | CATSRDGQGRDEQFF | TGTGCCACCAGCAGAGATGGGCAGGGAAGGGATGAGCAGTTCTTC
NA | TRBJ1-5 | TRBV12-5 | NA | CASGLVTGGQPQHF | TGTGCTAGTGGTTTGGTAACCGGAGGGCAGCCCCAGCATTTT
NA | TRBJ2-3 | TRBV10-2 | NA | CASLFDTQYF | TGCGCCAGCCTCTTCGATACGCAGTATTTT
NA | TRBJ1-5 | TRBV19 | once | CASIQGFGNQPQHF | TGTGCCAGTATACAGGGTTTCGGCAATCAGCCCCAGCATTTT
TRBD1 | TRBJ1-4 | TRBV4-1 | NA | CASSQIAGTGDGKLFF | TGCGCCAGCAGCCAGATCGCCGGGACAGGGGACGGGAAACTGTTTTTT
NA | TRBJ2-5 | TRBV10-1 | NA | CASSETRAGETQYF | TGCGCCAGCAGTGAAACGAGGGCTGGAGAGACCCAGTACTTC
TRBD2 | TRBJ2-3 | TRBV28 | few | CASSLLLAGGLTYTQYF | TGTGCCAGCAGTTTGCTACTAGCGGGAGGGCTTACATATACGCAGTATTTT
NA | TRBJ1-4 | TRBV6-2/TRBV6-3 | NA | CASSYRGNEKLFF | TGTGCCAGCAGTTACAGGGGGAATGAAAAACTGTTTTTT
TRBD2 | TRBJ2-5 | TRBV11-3 | NA | CASSSGGAWGQETQYF | TGTGCCAGCAGTAGCGGGGGGGCTTGGGGGCAAGAGACCCAGTACTTC
NA | TRBJ1-6 | TRBV3-1/TRBV3-2 | NA | CASSLEPGNSPLHF | TGTGCCAGCAGCCTTGAACCCGGGAATTCACCCCTCCACTTT
NA | TRBJ1-1 | TRBV12-3/TRBV12-4 | few | CASSVNSEAFF | TGTGCCAGCAGCGTTAATTCTGAAGCTTTCTTT
TRBD2 | TRBJ2-1 | TRBV7-9 | NA | CASSPYSGRAYNEQFF | TGTGCCAGCAGCCCGTATAGCGGGAGGGCCTACAATGAGCAGTTCTTC
NA | TRBJ2-5 | TRBV9 | NA | CASSVGAGDGAQYF | TGTGCCAGCAGCGTAGGTGCGGGCGATGGGGCCCAGTACTTC
NA | TRBJ2-1 | TRBV4-1 | few | CASSQEERGSYNEQFF | TGCGCCAGCAGCCAAGAGGAAAGGGGTTCCTACAATGAGCAGTTCTTC
NA | TRBJ2-1 | TRBV27 | NA | CASSSKGSFGGYNEQFF | TGTGCCAGCAGTTCCAAGGGGAGTTTCGGGGGCTACAATGAGCAGTTCTTC
NA | TRBJ1-2 | TRBV3-1/TRBV3-2 | NA | CASSQLQENYGYTF | TGTGCCAGCAGCCAGCTACAGGAGAACTATGGCTACACCTTC
NA | TRBJ2-7 | TRBV29-1 | once | CSADVPGTVSYEQYF | TGCAGCGCTGATGTCCCCGGGACTGTCTCCTACGAGCAGTACTTC